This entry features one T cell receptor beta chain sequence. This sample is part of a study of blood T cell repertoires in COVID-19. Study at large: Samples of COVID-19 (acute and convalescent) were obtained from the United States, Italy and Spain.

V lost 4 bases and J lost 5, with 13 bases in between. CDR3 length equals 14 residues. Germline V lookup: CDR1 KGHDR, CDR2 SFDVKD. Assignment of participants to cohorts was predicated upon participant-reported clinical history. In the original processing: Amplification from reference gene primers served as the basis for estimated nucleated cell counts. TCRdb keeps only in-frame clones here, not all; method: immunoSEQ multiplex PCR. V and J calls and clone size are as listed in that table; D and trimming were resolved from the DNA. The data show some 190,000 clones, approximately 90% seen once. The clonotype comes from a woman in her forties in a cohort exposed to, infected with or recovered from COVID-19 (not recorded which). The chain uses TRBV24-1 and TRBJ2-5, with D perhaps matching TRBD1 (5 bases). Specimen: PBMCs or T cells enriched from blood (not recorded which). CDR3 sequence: CATSDTTVSETQYF. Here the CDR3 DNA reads TGTGCCACCAGTGACACGACAGTTTCTGAGACCCAGTACTTC.